The 25 T cell receptor beta chains presented below share a single source sample, sequenced in a study of response to subunit inactivated influenza vaccine. TCRdb reprocessed the RT-PCR reads via MiXCR and lists one record per CDR3 protein. Here the sample spans 400,000 to 650,000 distinct CDR3 sequences, approximately 7.8% being singletons. Sequencing was performed on PBMCs from blood, taken less than 30 months after vaccination. The receptor source for this set is a man aged 50-75 years who received an inactivated influenza vaccine.

This clonotype has more than one count but fewer than ten. The CDR3 DNA reads TGTGCCAGCAGCCCCCAACTAGCGGGAGGCACCGGGGAGCTGTTTTTT. It specifies CASSPQLAGGTGELFF. The V call is TRBV7-3, the J call TRBJ2-2; 12 nucleotides agree with TRBD2. Germline V gene sequence: CDR1 SGHTA, CDR2 FQGTGA. The CDR3 is 16 amino acids. V shed 5 bases, J shed 4 bases, and the junction held 5 bases outside the gene matches. Variable domain in full (rest from reference TRBV7-3 and TRBJ2-2): GAGVSQTPSNKVTEKGKYVELRCDPISGHTALYWYRQSLGQGPEFLIYFQGTGAADDSGLPNDRFFAVRPEGSVSTLKIQRTERGDSAVYLCASSPQLAGGTGELFFGEGSRLTVL.

The chain joins TRBV12-3 or TRBV12-4 to TRBJ1-1; no firm D call. Trimming removed 3 bases at V and 4 bases at J, with 12 bases between. This CDR3 region has 14 residues. CDR3 in amino acids: CASSFQAAGTEAFF. CDR3 DNA sequence: TGTGCCAGCAGTTTTCAGGCAGCCGGCACTGAAGCTTTCTTT.

As regards this clonotype: Compared with germline, one end of the junction differs, possibly owing to a read error. This sequence joins TRBV20-1 and TRBJ1-6, with 7 bases matching TRBD1. This CDR3 comprises 15 residues. Germline-derived CDR1 and CDR2 are DFQATT and SNEGSKA (reference sequence). The CDR3 protein is CSASRQGSFNSPLHF. CDR3 DNA sequence: TGCAGTGCTAGCCGACAGGGCTCCTTTAATTCACCCCTCCACTTT.

This clonotype was counted at least ten times. The chain uses TRBV4-2 and TRBJ1-3, with D hard to call. This CDR3 contains 15 residues. Trimming removed 8 bases at V and 1 base at J, with 15 bases between. Germline lookup yields CDR1 LGHNA and CDR2 YNFKEQ. CDR3 sequence reads: CASRMAAQSGNTIYF. CDR3 DNA: TGTGCCAGCCGCATGGCAGCTCAATCTGGAAACACCATATATTTT.

J is TRBJ2-7 and V is TRBV27; 7 bases match TRBD2. V shed 3 bases and J 6 bases; nucleotides not matched to a gene: 14. The CDR3 runs 16 residues. The germline V gene encodes CDR1 MNHEY and CDR2 SMNVEV (reference sequence). The chain's CDR3 is CASSFLFGGGPGEQYF. The CDR3 DNA follows: TGTGCCAGCAGTTTTCTTTTCGGGGGAGGGCCCGGCGAGCAGTACTTC.

The chain employs TRBV4-3 and TRBJ1-4; D is unclear. CDR1 LGHNA and CDR2 YSLEER come from the germline V gene. V was clipped by 4 bases and J by 4 bases, with 13 bases between them. The CDR3 spans 15 residues. CDR3 DNA sequence: TGCGCCAGCAGCCCCCAGGACTCCCGTAATGAAAAACTGTTTTTT. Translation: CASSPQDSRNEKLFF.

The chain couples TRBV28 to TRBJ1-2; 12 nucleotides agree with TRBD1. The junction had 3 bases not matched to a gene; V was cut back by 6 bases and J by 4 bases. The CDR3 consists of 14 residues. Germline assignment: CDR1 MDHEN and CDR2 SYDVKM. CDR3 nucleotides: TGTGCCAGCAGCGGGACAGGGGGCTTCTATGGCTACACCTTC. It encodes CASSGTGGFYGYTF.

The sample holds a few counts of this clonotype. The V call is TRBV7-2, the J call TRBJ2-2; TRBD1 agrees at 12 bases. V gave up 4 bases and J gave up 3 bases; unmatched junction bases: 3. The length of the CDR3 is 16 residues. From germline, CDR1 is SGHTA and CDR2 FQGNSA. The CDR3 region has the DNA TGTGCCAGCAGCTCCGGGACAGGGGGCTACACCGGGGAGCTGTTTTTT. It encodes CASSSGTGGYTGELFF. Full variable domain (remainder filled in from reference TRBV7-2 and TRBJ2-2): GAGVSQSPSNKVTEKGKDVELRCDPISGHTALYWYRQSLGQGLEFLIYFQGNSAPDKSGLPSDRFSAERTGGSVSTLTIQRTQQEDSAVYLCASSSGTGGYTGELFFGEGSRLTVL.

This clonotype turned up a few times. This chain joins TRBV5-5 and TRBJ1-1; no clear D. The germline V and J ends were trimmed by 4 bases and 5 bases, with 12 bases remaining between them. This CDR3 is built from 13 residues. Germline V lookup: CDR1 SGHKS, CDR2 YYEKEE (reference sequence). The CDR3 reads CASSPDVLTEAFF. In DNA form, the CDR3 reads TGTGCCAGCAGCCCCGACGTACTAACTGAAGCTTTCTTT.

The chain is built from TRBV29-1 and TRBJ2-3; 10 nucleotides align to TRBD2. CDR1 and CDR2 from the germline V gene are SQVTM and ANQGSEA. The CDR3 has 14 residues. V lost 3 bases to trimming and J lost 7 bases; unmatched junction nucleotides: 7. The CDR3: CSVDLAGAPNTQYF. CDR3 sequence (DNA): TGCAGCGTTGACCTAGCGGGAGCTCCAAATACGCAGTATTTT.

The J gene is TRBJ2-2, the V gene TRBV5-1; D call uncertain. This CDR3 spans 17 amino acids. Germline-derived CDR1 and CDR2 are SGHRS and YFSETQ. Trimming removed 0 bases from V and 4 bases from J, with 16 bases in between. The DNA for the CDR3 is TGCGCCAGCAGCTTGGGTAATCTGCAAAAAACCACCGGGGAGCTGTTTTTT. The encoded protein is CASSLGNLQKTTGELFF.

V usage is TRBV6-2 or TRBV6-3 and J usage is TRBJ2-7; TRBD1 agrees at 8 bases. Germline V gene data show CDR1 as MNHEY and CDR2 as SVGEGT. The CDR3 length is 16 residues. Unmatched junction bases numbered 8, after V lost 0 bases and J lost 4 bases. CDR3 protein: CASSYSKRTGSYEQYF. CDR3 sequence (DNA): TGTGCCAGCAGTTACTCCAAACGGACAGGGAGTTACGAGCAGTACTTC.

This rearrangement joins TRBV12-3 or TRBV12-4 to TRBJ2-1; 9 positions match TRBD2. CDR3 length equals 15 residues. Trimming cost V 3 bases and J 7 bases; bases outside gene matches: 7. The CDR3 region is CASSFNALAGNEQFF. The DNA for the CDR3 is TGTGCCAGCAGTTTCAACGCTCTAGCGGGAAATGAGCAGTTCTTC.

This clonotype occurred a few times. The chain recombines TRBV15 with TRBJ2-1; perhaps TRBD1 as D (5 bases). Germline assignment: CDR1 LNHNV and CDR2 YYDKDF (reference sequence). Trimming removed 0 bases from V and 3 bases from J, with 12 bases in between. The CDR3 runs 16 residues. CDR3 residues: CATSRDPQGIYNEQFF. The DNA of the CDR3 is TGTGCCACCAGCAGAGATCCGCAGGGTATCTACAATGAGCAGTTCTTC. Full variable domain (remainder filled in from reference TRBV15 and TRBJ2-1): DAMVIQNPRYQVTQFGKPVTLSCSQTLNHNVMYWYQQKSSQAPKLLFHYYDKDFNNEADTPDNFQSRRPNTSFCFLDIRSPGLGDTAMYLCATSRDPQGIYNEQFFGPGTRLTVL.

Ten or more counts support this clonotype. This rearrangement joins TRBV2 to TRBJ1-2; D ambiguous. In germline, CDR1 is SNHLY, CDR2 FYNNEI. Trimming shortened V by 6 bases and J by 5 bases, and 16 bases separated the two germline ends. The CDR3 has 14 amino acids. CDR3: CASRKGVSAYGYTF. The CDR3 DNA reads TGTGCCAGCAGGAAAGGAGTATCAGCATATGGCTACACCTTC.

The rearrangement uses TRBV19 and TRBJ2-7; D unclear. CDR1 LNHDA and CDR2 SQIVND come from the germline V gene (reference sequence). This CDR3 spans 14 amino acids. Between the trimmed V and J ends, which lost 7 bases and 3 bases, there was a span of 16 bases. CDR3 sequence: CASTESGRDYEQYF. CDR3 sequence (DNA): TGTGCCAGTACCGAGTCTGGTAGGGACTACGAGCAGTACTTC.

The table lists this clonotype with a few counts. This chain links TRBV29-1 with TRBJ2-3; 8 bases align to TRBD1. Germline V CDR1 and CDR2: SQVTM, ANQGSEA. V shed 7 bases and J 1 base; nucleotides not matched to a gene: 1. The CDR3 is made up of 12 amino acids. The chain's CDR3 is CSAGQGTDTQYF. The CDR3 region has the DNA TGCAGCGCGGGACAGGGCACAGATACGCAGTATTTT.

This clonotype was picked up many times. V usage is TRBV7-2 and J usage is TRBJ2-3, with no clear D. Germline V gene data show CDR1 as SGHTA and CDR2 as FQGNSA. Trimming shortened V by 7 bases and J by 1 base, and 12 bases separated the two germline ends. The CDR3 totals 14 residues. The CDR3 DNA reads as TGTGCCAGCAACCCCCCGCCGGGCACAGATACGCAGTATTTT. Translating it yields CASNPPPGTDTQYF. The entire variable domain, with the rest obtained from reference TRBV7-2 and TRBJ2-3, is as follows: GAGVSQSPSNKVTEKGKDVELRCDPISGHTALYWYRQSLGQGLEFLIYFQGNSAPDKSGLPSDRFSAERTGGSVSTLTIQRTQQEDSAVYLCASNPPPGTDTQYFGPGTRLTVL.

This clonotype was seen a few times. The rearrangement uses TRBV19 and TRBJ2-2, with 8 bases lining up with TRBD1. Germline V gene data show CDR1 as LNHDA and CDR2 as SQIVND (reference sequence). The CDR3 has 14 residues. V shed 3 bases, J shed 7 bases, and the junction held 4 bases outside the gene matches. CDR3 sequence: CASSIDRGGGELFF. The DNA of the CDR3 is TGTGCCAGTAGTATCGACAGGGGTGGCGGGGAGCTGTTTTTT.

Comments on this clonotype: This clone may be a read error of a much larger clone one base away. It is likely a read error, because the conserved phenylalanine at the end of the CDR3 is missing. The chain uses TRBV27 and TRBJ2-1; D is unresolved. CDR3 size: 15 residues. Germline CDR1 is MNHEY and CDR2 is SMNVEV (reference sequence). Between the trimmed V and J ends, which lost 3 bases and 6 bases, there was a span of 15 bases. Here the CDR3 reads CASSFPGLSGNEQFS. The CDR3 nucleotides read TGTGCCAGCAGTTTCCCAGGCCTATCCGGCAATGAGCAGTTCTCC.

The sample holds many counts of this clonotype. The rearrangement joins TRBV20-1 to TRBJ1-6; 8 nucleotides align to TRBD1. J lost 10 bases, V lost 4 bases, and 3 bases had no gene match. The CDR3 extends over 12 amino acids. Germline V gene data show CDR1 as DFQATT and CDR2 as SNEGSKA (reference sequence). CDR3 sequence: CSATTGDSPLHF. CDR3 sequence (DNA): TGCAGTGCTACGACAGGGGACTCACCCCTCCACTTT.

This clonotype was counted ten times or more. The chain uses TRBV7-2 and TRBJ2-7; unclear D gene. The CDR3 is 13 residues long. CDR1 SGHTA and CDR2 FQGNSA come from the germline V gene. With 4 bases removed from V and 4 bases from J, the gap between germline ends came to 11 bases. Here the CDR3 reads CASSYIDGYEQYF. For the CDR3, the DNA is TGTGCCAGCAGCTACATAGACGGATACGAGCAGTACTTC.

This clonotype appeared many times. CDR3 DNA sequence: TGTGCCAGCAGAACTAGCGGGGGGGGCAATGAGCAGTTCTTC. Translating gives CASRTSGGGNEQFF. V is TRBV6-1 and J is TRBJ2-1; 13 positions match TRBD2. Germline V gene lookup returns CDR1 MNHNS and CDR2 SASEGT. Losses at the gene ends were 6 bases for V and 6 bases for J; bases not matched to a gene: 2. The CDR3 is 14 residues long.

This clonotype was detected ten times or more. The chain employs TRBV6-5 and TRBJ1-1; TRBD1 is a possible D gene (5 bases). The CDR3 sequence is 15 residues long. CDR1 MNHEY and CDR2 SVGAGI come from the germline V gene. Trimming pared 0 bases from V and 1 base from J, leaving 9 bases between. In DNA form, the CDR3 reads TGTGCCAGCAGTTACTCCGGGGCCGCGAACACTGAAGCTTTCTTT. Its protein is CASSYSGAANTEAFF.

The CDR3 sequence is CASSTVQETQYF. Written as DNA, the CDR3 is TGTGCCAGCAGCACAGTCCAAGAGACCCAGTACTTC. V gene TRBV7-2 combines with J gene TRBJ2-5; D is uncertain. The V end lost 5 bases, the J end lost 1 base, and 5 bases lay between the germline ends. The CDR3 is made up of 12 amino acids. In germline, CDR1 is SGHTA, CDR2 FQGNSA.